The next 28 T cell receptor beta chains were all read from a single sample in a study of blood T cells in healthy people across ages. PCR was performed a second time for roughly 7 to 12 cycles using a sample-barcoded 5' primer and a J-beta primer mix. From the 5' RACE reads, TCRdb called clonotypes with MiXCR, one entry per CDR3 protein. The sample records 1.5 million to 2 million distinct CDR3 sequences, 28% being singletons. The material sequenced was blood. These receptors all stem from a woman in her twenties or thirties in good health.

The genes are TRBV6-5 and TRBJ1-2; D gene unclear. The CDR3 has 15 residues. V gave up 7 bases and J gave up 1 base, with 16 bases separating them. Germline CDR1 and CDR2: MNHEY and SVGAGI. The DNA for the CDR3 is TGTGCCAGCATAGATAGGGCCACTTTTAACTATGGCTACACCTTC. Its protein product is CASIDRATFNYGYTF.

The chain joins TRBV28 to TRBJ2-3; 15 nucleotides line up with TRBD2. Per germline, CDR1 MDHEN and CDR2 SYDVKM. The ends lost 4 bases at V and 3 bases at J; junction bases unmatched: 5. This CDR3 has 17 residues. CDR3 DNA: TGTGCCAGCAGTTCTTCCGGGACTAGCGGGGGGACAGATACGCAGTATTTT. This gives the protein CASSSSGTSGGTDTQYF.

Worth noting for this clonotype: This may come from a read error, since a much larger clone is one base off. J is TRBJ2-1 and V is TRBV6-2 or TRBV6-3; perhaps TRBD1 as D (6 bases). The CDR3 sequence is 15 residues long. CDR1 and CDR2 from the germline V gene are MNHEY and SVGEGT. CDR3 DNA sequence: TGTGCCCGCAGAATAGGGGGACAATCCTACAATGAGCAGTTCTTC. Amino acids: CARRIGGQSYNEQFF.

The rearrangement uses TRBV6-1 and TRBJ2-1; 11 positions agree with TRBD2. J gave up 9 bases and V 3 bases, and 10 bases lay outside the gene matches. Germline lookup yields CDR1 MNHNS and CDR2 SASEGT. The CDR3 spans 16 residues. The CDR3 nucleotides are TGTGCCAGCAGTGAGGTCGGTAGCGGGGGGGCGAGTGAGCAGTTCTTC. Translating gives CASSEVGSGGASEQFF.

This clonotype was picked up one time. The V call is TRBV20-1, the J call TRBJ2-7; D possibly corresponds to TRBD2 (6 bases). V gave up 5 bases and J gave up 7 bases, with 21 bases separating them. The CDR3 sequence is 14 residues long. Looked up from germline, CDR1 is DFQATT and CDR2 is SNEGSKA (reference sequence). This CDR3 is CSAEIKGGPREQYF. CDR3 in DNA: TGCAGTGCTGAGATAAAAGGAGGGCCGAGGGAGCAGTACTTC.

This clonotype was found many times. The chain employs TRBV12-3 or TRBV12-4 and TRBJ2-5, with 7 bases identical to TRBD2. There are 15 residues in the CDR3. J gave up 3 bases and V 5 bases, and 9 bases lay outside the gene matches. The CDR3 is CASSLQNLAEETQYF. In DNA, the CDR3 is TGTGCCAGCAGTCTCCAGAATCTAGCGGAAGAGACCCAGTACTTC.

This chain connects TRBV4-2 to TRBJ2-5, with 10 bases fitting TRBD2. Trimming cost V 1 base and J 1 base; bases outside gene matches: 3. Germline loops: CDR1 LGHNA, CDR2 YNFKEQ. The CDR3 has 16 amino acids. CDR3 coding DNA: TGTGCCAGCAGCCAAGTCGAGCGGGGGGGCCAAGAGACCCAGTACTTC. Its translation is CASSQVERGGQETQYF.

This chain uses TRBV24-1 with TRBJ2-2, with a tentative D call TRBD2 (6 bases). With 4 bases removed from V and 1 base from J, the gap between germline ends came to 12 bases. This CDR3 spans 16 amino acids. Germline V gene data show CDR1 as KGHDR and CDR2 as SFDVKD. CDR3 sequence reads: CATSDTSGGNTGELFF. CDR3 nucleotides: TGTGCCACCAGTGACACATCCGGGGGGAACACCGGGGAGCTGTTTTTT.

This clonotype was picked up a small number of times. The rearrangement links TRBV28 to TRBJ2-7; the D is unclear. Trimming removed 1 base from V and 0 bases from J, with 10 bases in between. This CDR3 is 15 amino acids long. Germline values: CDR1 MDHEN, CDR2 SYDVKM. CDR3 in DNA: TGTGCCAGCAGTTTATTTGCCAGGTCCTCCTACGAGCAGTACTTC. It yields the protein CASSLFARSSYEQYF.

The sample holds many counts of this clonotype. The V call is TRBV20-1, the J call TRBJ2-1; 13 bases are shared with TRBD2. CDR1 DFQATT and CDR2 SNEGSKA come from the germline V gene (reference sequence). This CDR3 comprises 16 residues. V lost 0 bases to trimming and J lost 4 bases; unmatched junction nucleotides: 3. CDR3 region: CSARDWTSGGYNEQFF. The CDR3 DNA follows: TGCAGTGCTAGAGATTGGACTAGCGGGGGTTACAATGAGCAGTTCTTC.

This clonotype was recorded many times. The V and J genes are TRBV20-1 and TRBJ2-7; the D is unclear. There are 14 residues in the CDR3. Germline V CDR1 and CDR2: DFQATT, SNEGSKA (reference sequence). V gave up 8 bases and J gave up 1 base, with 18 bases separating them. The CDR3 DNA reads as TGCAGTTCCCATCGTAGGGCCGGGTCCTACGAGCAGTACTTC. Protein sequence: CSSHRRAGSYEQYF.

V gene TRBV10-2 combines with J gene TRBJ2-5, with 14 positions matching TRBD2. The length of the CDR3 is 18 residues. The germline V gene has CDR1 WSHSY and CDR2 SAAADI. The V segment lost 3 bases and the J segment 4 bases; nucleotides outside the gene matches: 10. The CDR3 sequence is CASSDPSSTSGRAETQYF. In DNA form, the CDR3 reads TGCGCCAGCAGTGATCCATCCTCGACTAGCGGGAGGGCAGAGACCCAGTACTTC.

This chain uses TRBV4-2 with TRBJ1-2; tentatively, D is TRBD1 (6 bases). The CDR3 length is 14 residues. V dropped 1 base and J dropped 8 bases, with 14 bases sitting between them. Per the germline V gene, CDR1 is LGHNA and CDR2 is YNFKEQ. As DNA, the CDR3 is TGTGCCAGCAGCCAAGTCGAGGGGGGGGAAGGCTACACCTTC. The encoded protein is CASSQVEGGEGYTF.

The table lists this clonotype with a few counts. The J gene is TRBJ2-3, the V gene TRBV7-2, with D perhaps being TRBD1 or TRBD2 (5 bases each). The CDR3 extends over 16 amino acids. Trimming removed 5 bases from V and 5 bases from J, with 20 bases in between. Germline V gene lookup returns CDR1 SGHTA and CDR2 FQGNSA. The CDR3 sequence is CASSPTPGATLDTQYF. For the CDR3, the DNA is TGTGCCAGCAGCCCGACCCCCGGGGCAACATTAGATACGCAGTATTTT.

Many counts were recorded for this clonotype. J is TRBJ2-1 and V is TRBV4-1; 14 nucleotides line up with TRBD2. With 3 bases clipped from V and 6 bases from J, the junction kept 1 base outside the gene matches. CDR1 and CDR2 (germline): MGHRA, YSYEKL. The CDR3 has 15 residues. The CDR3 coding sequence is TGCGCCAGCAGCCACGGACTAGCGGGGGGCAATGAGCAGTTCTTC. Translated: CASSHGLAGGNEQFF.

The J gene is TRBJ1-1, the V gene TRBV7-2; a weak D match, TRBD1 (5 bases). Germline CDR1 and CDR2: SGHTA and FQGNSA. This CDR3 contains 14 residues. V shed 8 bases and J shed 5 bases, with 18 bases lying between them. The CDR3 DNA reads TGTGCCAGCGGGTCTACAAATGAGGGGACTGAAGCTTTCTTT. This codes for CASGSTNEGTEAFF.

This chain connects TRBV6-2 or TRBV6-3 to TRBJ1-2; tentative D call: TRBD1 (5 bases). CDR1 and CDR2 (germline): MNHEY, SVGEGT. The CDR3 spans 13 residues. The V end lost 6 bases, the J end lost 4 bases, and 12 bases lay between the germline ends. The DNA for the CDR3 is TGTGCCAGCAGGACCGACAGAACCTATGGCTACACCTTC. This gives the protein CASRTDRTYGYTF.

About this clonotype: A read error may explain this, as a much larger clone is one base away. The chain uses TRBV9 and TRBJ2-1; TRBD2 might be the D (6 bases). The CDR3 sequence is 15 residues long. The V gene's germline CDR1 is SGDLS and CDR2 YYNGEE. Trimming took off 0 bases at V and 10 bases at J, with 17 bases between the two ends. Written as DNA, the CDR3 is TGTGCCAGCAGCGTAGAGGAGAATCCCCGGGGGGAGCAGTTCTTC. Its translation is CASSVEENPRGEQFF.

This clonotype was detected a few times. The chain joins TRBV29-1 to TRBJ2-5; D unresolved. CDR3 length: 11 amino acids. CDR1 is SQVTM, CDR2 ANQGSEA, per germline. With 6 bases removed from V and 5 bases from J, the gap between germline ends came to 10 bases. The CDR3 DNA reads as TGCAGCGTATTAGGCGCGGAGACCCAGTACTTC. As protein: CSVLGAETQYF.

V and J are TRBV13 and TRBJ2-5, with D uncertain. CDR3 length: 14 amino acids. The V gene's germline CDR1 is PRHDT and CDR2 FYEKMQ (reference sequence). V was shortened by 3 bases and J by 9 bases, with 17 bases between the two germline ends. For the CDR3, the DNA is TGTGCCAGCAGCTTCAGTGGCGGCCCAATGTCCCAGTACTTC. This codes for CASSFSGGPMSQYF.

CDR3 in amino acids: CSAPHRDTGANVLTF. The CDR3 nucleotides are TGCAGTGCTCCCCATCGGGATACTGGGGCCAACGTCCTGACTTTC. V and J are TRBV20-1 and TRBJ2-6, with D possibly matching TRBD2 (5 bases). Germline V gene data show CDR1 as DFQATT and CDR2 as SNEGSKA (reference sequence). V dropped 5 bases and J dropped 2 bases, with 13 bases sitting between them. The length of the CDR3 is 15 residues.

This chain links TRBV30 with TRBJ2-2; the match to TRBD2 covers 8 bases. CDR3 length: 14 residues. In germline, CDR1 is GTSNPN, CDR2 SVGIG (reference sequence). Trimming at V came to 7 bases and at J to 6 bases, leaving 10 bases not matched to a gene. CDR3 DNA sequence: TGTGCCTTACACGGGGGGGCGGATCCCGGGGAGCTGTTTTTT. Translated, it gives CALHGGADPGELFF.

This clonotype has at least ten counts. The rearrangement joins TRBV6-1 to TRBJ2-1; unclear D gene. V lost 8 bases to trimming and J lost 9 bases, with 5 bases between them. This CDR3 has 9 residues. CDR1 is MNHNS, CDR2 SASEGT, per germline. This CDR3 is CASGLEQFF. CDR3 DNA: TGTGCCAGCGGGCTTGAGCAGTTCTTC.

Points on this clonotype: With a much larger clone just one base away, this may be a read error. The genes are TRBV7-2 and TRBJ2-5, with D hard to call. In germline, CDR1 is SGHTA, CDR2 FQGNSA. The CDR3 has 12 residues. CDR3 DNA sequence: TGTGCCGGCAGCTTAGATACCGAGACCCAGTACTTC. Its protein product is CAGSLDTETQYF.

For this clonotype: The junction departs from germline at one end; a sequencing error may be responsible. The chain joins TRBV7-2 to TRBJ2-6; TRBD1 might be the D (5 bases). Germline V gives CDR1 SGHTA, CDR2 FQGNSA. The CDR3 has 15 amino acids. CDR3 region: CANSLWPSGANVLTF. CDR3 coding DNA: TGTGCCAACAGCTTATGGCCATCTGGGGCCAACGTTCTGACTTTC.

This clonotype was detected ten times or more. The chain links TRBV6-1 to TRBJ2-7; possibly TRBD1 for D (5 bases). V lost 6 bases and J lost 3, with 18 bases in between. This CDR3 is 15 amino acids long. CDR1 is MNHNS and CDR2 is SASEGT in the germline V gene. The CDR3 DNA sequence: TGTGCCAGCAGCAGGCCAGGGCGAACCATCTACGAGCAGTACTTC. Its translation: CASSRPGRTIYEQYF.

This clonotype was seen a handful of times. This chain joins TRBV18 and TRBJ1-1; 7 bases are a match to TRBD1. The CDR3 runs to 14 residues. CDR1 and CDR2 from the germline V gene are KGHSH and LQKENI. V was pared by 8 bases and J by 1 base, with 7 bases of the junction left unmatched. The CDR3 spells CASRQGLENTEAFF. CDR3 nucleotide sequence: TGTGCCAGCCGACAGGGCCTGGAGAACACTGAAGCTTTCTTT.

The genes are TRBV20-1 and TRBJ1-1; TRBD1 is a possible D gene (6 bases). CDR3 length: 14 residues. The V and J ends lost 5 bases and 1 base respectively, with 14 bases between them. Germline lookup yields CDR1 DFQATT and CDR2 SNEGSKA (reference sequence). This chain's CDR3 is CSARRDMRNTEAFF. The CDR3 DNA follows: TGCAGTGCTCGCCGGGACATGAGGAACACTGAAGCTTTCTTT.